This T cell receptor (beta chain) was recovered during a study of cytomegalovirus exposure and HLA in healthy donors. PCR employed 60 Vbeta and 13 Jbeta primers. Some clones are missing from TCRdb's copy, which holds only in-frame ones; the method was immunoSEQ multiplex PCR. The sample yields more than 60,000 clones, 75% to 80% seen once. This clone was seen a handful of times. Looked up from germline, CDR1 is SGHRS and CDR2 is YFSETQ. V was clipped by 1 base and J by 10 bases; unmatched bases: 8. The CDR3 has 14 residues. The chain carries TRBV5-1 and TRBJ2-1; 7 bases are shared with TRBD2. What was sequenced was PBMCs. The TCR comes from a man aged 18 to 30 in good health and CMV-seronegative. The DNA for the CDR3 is TGCGCCAGCAGCTTGACGGTGGGAGGGGCGGAGCAGTTCTTC. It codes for CASSLTVGGAEQFF.